This is a list of T cell receptor beta chains from one sample in a study of T cells in Graves' hyperthyroidism and ophthalmopathy. A single record per CDR3 protein comes from TCRdb applying MiXCR to the multiplex PCR reads. There are roughly 740,000 distinct CDR3 sequences in the sample; around 15% occur only once, and approximately 8% lies in the top ten. Sample: blood. Receptors were obtained from a man in his late teens or twenties with Graves' hyperthyroidism. Both conserved end residues are part of each CDR3. A D gene is named only where the DNA matches it firmly. Clone size appears in some rows only: once, few, many, or a class for an expanded clone.

J	V	size	D	CDR3	DNA
TRBJ1-2	TRBV20-1	few	TRBD1	CSGRQGADGYTF	TGCAGTGGTAGACAGGGGGCGGATGGCTACACCTTC
TRBJ2-5	TRBV13	-	-	CASSFMGETQYF	TGTGCCAGCAGCTTCATGGGTGAGACCCAGTACTTC
TRBJ1-6	TRBV9	few	TRBD1	CASSRDSSNSPLHF	TGTGCCAGCTCCCGGGACAGCTCCAATTCACCCCTCCACTTT
TRBJ2-3	TRBV27	many	-	CASSFGGRFTDTQYF	TGTGCCAGCAGTTTTGGGGGGCGCTTCACAGATACGCAGTATTTT
TRBJ2-7	TRBV9	few	-	CASSPGRMGPYEQYF	TGTGCCAGCAGTCCTGGAAGGATGGGGCCCTACGAGCAGTACTTC
TRBJ1-3	TRBV6-2/TRBV6-3	-	-	CAGSYTPGRAGNTIYF	TGTGCCGGCAGTTATACCCCTGGAAGAGCGGGAAACACCATATATTTT
TRBJ2-7	TRBV7-2	many	TRBD1	CASSLVGTGGEEQYF	TGTGCCAGCAGCTTAGTCGGGACAGGGGGCGAGGAGCAGTACTTC
TRBJ2-5	TRBV6-1	-	TRBD1	CASRVTGGSYGETRYF	TGTGCCAGCAGGGTGACAGGGGGCTCGTATGGGGAGACCCGGTACTTC
TRBJ2-7	TRBV28	few	TRBD2	CASISGGGLYYEQYF	TGTGCCAGCATTTCGGGGGGAGGGCTGTACTACGAGCAGTACTTC
TRBJ2-1	TRBV7-8	-	TRBD2	CASSRLAASYNEQFF	TGTGCCAGCAGCCGACTAGCGGCCTCCTACAATGAGCAGTTCTTC
TRBJ2-5	TRBV11-3	-	-	CASSLGMKETQYF	TGTGCCAGCAGCTTAGGTATGAAGGAGACCCAGTACTTC
TRBJ2-1	TRBV10-3	-	-	CAVSESGPSNEQFF	TGTGCCGTCAGTGAGTCGGGGCCAAGTAATGAGCAGTTCTTC
TRBJ2-1	TRBV11-2	few	-	CASSSTGPTIGEQFF	TGTGCCAGCAGCTCAACGGGACCCACCATAGGAGAGCAGTTCTTC